The following is a T cell receptor (beta chain) sequence with its context. The RNA input was 0.5 to 1 ug, and it was reverse transcribed with random hexamers. An immunoSEQ multiplex PCR amplified TCR beta CDR3 over 54 Vbeta and 13 Jbeta. One entry per CDR3 protein, called by TCRdb with MiXCR from the immunoSEQ multiplex PCR reads. This sample has some 240,000 distinct CDR3 sequences, with almost 97% found just once. This entry belongs to a study of CD8 T cells in Susac syndrome. The CDR3 is made up of 18 amino acids. V gave up 3 bases and J gave up 4 bases; unmatched junction bases: 14. Germline V gene lookup returns CDR1 DFQATT and CDR2 SNEGSKA (reference sequence).

Specimen: CD4+ T cells from PBMCs. This sequence originates from a human donor with Susac syndrome. The chain joins TRBV20-1 to TRBJ2-3, with 12 bases that match TRBD2. CDR3 amino acids: CSASLGLAGGGTPDTQYF. CDR3 nucleotide sequence: TGCAGTGCTAGTCTTGGTCTAGCGGGAGGGGGTACCCCAGATACGCAGTATTTT.